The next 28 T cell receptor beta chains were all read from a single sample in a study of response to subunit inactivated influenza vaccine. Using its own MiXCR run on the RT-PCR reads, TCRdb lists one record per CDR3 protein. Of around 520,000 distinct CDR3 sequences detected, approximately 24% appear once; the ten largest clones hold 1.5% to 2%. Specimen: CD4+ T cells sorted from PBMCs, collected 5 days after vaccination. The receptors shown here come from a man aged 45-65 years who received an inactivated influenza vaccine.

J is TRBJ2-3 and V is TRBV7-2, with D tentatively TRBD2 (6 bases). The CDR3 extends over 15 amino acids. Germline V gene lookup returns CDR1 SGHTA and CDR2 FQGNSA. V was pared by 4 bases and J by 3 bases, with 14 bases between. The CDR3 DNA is TGTGCCAGCAGCTCAGGCGCGGGAATGACAGATACGCAGTATTTT. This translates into CASSSGAGMTDTQYF.

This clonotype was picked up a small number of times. In nucleotides, the CDR3 is TGTGCCAGCAGTTTAGAGCGGCCTCCTTACAATGAGCAGTTCTTC. It is translated as CASSLERPPYNEQFF. V is TRBV27 and J is TRBJ2-1; tentative D call: TRBD2 (5 bases). Germline lookup yields CDR1 MNHEY and CDR2 SMNVEV (reference sequence). V was clipped by 2 bases and J by 4 bases, with 12 bases between them. CDR3 length equals 15 residues.

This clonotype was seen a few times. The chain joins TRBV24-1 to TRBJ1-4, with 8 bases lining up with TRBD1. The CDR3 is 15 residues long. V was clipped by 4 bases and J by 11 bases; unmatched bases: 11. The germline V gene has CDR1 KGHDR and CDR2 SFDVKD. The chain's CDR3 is CATSETDRDGGKLFF. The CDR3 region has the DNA TGTGCCACCAGTGAAACGGACAGGGACGGAGGTAAACTGTTTTTT.

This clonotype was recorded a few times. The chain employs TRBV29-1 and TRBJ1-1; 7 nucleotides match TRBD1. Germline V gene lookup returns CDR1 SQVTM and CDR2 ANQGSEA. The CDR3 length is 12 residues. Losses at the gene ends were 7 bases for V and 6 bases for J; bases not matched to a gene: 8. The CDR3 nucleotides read TGCAGCGCAGCTGACAGGGTCTCTGAAGCTTTCTTT. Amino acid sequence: CSAADRVSEAFF.

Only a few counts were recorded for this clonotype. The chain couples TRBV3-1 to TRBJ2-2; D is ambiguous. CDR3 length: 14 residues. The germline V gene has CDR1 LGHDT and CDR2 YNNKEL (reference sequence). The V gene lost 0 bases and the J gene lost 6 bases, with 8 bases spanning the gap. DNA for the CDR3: TGTGCCAGCAGCCAAGATTTTGACGCCGGGGAGCTGTTTTTT. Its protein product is CASSQDFDAGELFF.

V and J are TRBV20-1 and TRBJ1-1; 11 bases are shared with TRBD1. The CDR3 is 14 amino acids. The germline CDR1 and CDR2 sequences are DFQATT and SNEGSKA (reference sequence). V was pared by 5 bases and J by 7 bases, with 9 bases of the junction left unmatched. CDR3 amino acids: CSAFWTGGRDEAFF. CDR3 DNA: TGCAGTGCTTTTTGGACAGGGGGCCGGGATGAAGCTTTCTTT.

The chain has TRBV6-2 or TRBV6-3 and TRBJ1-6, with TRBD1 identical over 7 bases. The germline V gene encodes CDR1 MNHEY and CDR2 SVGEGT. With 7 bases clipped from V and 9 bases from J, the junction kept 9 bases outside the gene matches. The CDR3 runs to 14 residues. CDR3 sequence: CASTQTGRFSPLHF. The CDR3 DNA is TGTGCCAGCACTCAGACAGGGCGTTTTTCACCCCTCCACTTT.

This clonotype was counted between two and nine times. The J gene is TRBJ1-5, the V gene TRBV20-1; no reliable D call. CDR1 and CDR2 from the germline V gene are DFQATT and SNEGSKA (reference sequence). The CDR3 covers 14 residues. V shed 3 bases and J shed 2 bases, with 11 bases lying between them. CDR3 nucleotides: TGCAGTGCTAGTTTCGGGTTTGGCAATCAGCCCCAGCATTTT. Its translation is CSASFGFGNQPQHF.

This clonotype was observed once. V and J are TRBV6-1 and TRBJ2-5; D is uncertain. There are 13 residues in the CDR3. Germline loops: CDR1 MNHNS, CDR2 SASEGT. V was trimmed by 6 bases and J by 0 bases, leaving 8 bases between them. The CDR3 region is CASSRRDQETQYF. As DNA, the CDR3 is TGTGCCAGCAGCCGCCGGGACCAAGAGACCCAGTACTTC.

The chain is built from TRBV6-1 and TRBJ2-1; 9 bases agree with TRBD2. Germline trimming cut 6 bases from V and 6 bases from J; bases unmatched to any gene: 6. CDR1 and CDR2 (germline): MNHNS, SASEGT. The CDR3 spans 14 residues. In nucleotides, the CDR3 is TGTGCCAGCAGGGGTGCTAGCGGGATCAATGAGCAGTTCTTC. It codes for CASRGASGINEQFF.

DNA for the CDR3: TGTGCCAGCAGCCTGTCGGTGGCGCGGAATTCACCCCTCCACTTT. It encodes CASSLSVARNSPLHF. The chain uses TRBV3-1 and TRBJ1-6; no firm D call. Per the germline V gene, CDR1 is LGHDT and CDR2 is YNNKEL (reference sequence). The CDR3 is made up of 15 amino acids. Trimming left V 4 bases short and J 7 bases short, with 14 bases between.

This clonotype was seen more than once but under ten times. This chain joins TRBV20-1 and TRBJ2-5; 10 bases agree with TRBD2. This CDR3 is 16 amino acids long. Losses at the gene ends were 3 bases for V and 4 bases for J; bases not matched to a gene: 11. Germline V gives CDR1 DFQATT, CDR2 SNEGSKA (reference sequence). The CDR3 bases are TGCAGTGCTAGGGGCTGGAGCGGGAGGGCCCGAGAGACCCAGTACTTC. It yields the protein CSARGWSGRARETQYF.

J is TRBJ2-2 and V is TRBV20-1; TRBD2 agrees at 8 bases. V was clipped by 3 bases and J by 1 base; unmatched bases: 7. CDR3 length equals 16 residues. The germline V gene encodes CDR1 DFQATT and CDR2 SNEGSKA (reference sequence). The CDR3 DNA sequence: TGCAGTGCTAGGGAGAGGAGCGGGGGGAACACCGGGGAGCTGTTTTTT. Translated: CSARERSGGNTGELFF.

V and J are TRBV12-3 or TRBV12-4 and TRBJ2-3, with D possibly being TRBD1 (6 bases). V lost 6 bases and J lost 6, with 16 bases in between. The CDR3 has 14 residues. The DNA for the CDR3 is TGTGCCAGCAGCCCCCCAGGGGCTTGGGATACGCAGTATTTT. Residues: CASSPPGAWDTQYF.

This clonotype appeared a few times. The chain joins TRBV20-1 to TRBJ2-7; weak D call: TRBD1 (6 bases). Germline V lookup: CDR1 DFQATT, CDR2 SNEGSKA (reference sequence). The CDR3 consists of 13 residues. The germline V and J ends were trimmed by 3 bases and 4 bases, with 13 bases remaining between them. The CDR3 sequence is CSASRGTYYEQYF. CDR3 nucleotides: TGCAGTGCTAGTCGTGGGACATATTACGAGCAGTACTTC.

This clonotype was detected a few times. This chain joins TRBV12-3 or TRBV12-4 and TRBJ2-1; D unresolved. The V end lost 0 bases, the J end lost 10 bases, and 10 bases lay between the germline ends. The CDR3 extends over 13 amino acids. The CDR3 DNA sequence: TGTGCCAGCAGTTTAGCAGCGCCCGGGGAGCAGTTCTTC. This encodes CASSLAAPGEQFF.

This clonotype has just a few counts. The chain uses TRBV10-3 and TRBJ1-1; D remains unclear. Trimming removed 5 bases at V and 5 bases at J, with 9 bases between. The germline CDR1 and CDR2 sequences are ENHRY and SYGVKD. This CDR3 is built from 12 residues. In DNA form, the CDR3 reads TGTGCCATCAGTCTGACCGGGACTGAAGCTTTCTTT. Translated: CAISLTGTEAFF.

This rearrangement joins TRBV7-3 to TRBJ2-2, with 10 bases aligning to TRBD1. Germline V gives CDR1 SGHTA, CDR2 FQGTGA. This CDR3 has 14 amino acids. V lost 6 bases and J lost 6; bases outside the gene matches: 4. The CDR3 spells CASRLGQGSGELFF. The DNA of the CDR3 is TGTGCCAGCAGATTGGGACAGGGGTCCGGGGAGCTGTTTTTT.

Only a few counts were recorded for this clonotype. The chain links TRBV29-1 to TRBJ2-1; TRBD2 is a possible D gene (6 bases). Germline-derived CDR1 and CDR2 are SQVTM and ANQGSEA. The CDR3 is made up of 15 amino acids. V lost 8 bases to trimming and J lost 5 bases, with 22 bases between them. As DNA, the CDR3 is TGCAGCCTATACTTAGCGGAGGGTATTAACAATGAGCAGTTCTTC. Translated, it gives CSLYLAEGINNEQFF.

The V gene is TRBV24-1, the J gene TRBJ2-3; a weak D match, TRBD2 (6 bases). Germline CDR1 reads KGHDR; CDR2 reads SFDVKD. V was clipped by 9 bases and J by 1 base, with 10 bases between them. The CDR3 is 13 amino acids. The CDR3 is CATGGSRTDTQYF. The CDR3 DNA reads TGTGCCACCGGAGGGAGCCGCACAGATACGCAGTATTTT.

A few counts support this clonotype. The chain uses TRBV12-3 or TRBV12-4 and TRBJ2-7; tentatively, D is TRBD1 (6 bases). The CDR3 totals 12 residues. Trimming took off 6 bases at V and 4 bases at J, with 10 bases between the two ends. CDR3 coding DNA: TGTGCCAGCAGAAGCAGGGGATACGAGCAGTACTTC. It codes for CASRSRGYEQYF.

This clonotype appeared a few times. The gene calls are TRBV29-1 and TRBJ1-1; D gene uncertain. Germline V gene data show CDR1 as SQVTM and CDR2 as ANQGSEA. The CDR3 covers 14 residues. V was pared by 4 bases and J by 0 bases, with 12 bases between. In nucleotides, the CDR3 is TGCAGCGTTGTGCCCCCACCTATGAACACTGAAGCTTTCTTT. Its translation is CSVVPPPMNTEAFF.

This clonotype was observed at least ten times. The CDR3 DNA follows: TGTGCCAGCTCGACCCGGATAGCGGGAGTCGAGCAGTACTTC. This translates into CASSTRIAGVEQYF. This rearrangement joins TRBV12-3 or TRBV12-4 to TRBJ2-7, with 9 bases identical to TRBD2. V dropped 8 bases and J dropped 6; count of bases not matched to a gene: 11. CDR3 length: 14 amino acids.

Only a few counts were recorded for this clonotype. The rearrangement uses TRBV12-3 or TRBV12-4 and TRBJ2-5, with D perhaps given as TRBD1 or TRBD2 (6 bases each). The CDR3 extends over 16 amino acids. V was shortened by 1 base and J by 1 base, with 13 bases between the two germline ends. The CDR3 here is CASSLVWGAFQETQYF. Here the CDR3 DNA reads TGTGCCAGCAGTTTAGTATGGGGGGCATTCCAAGAGACCCAGTACTTC.

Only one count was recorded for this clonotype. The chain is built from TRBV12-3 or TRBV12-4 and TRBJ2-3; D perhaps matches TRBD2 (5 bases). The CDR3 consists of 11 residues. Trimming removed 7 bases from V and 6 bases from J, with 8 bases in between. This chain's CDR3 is CASTLADTQYF. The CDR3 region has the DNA TGTGCCAGCACCTTAGCGGATACGCAGTATTTT.

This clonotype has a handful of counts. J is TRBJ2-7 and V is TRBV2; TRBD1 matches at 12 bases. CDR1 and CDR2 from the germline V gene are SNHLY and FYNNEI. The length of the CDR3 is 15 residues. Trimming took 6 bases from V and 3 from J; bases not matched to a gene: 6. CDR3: CASRPGQGAIYEQYF. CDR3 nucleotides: TGTGCCAGCAGGCCGGGACAGGGGGCGATCTACGAGCAGTACTTC.

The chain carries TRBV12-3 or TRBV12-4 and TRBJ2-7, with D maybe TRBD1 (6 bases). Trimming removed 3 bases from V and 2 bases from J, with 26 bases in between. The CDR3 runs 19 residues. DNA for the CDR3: TGTGCCAGCAGTTTTGGCGAGTGGGGGCTTTCGACAGGTCCCTACGAGCAGTACTTC. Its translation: CASSFGEWGLSTGPYEQYF.

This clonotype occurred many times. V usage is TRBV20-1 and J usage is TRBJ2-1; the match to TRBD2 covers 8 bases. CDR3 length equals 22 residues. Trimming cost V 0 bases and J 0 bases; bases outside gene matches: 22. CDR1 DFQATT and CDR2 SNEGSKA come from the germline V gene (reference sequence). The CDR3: CSARDQAAIAGTLGSSYNEQFF. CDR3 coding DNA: TGCAGTGCTAGAGACCAGGCCGCAATAGCGGGAACCCTAGGAAGCTCCTACAATGAGCAGTTCTTC.